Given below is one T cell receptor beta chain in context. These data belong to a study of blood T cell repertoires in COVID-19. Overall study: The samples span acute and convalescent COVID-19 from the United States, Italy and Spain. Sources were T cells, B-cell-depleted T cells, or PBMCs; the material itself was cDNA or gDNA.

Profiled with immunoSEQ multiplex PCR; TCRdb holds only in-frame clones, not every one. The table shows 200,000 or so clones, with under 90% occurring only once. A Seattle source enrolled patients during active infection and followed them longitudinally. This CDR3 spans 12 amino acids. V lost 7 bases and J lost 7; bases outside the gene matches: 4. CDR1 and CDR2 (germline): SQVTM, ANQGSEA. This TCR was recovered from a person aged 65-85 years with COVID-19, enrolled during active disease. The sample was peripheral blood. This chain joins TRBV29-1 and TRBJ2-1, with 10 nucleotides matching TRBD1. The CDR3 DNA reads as TGCAGCGCCGGACAGGGGGAGAATGAGCAGTTCTTC. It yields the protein CSAGQGENEQFF.